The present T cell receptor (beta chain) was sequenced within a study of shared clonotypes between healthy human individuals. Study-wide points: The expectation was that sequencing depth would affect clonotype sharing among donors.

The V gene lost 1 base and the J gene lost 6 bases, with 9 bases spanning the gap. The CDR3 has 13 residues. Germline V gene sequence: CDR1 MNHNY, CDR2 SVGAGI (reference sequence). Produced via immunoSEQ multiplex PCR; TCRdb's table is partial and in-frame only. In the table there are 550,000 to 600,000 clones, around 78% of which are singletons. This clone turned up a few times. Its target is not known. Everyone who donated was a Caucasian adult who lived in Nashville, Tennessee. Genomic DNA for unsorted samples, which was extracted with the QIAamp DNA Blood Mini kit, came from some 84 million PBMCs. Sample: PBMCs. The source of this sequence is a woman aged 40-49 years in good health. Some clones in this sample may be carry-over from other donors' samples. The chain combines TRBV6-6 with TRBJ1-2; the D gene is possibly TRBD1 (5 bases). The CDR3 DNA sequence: TGTGCCAGCAGTTACTTCGGGGGTGATGGCTACACCTTC. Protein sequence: CASSYFGGDGYTF.